This T cell receptor beta chain was obtained from a study of CD8+ T cells in alopecia areata. The authors extracted RNA and reverse transcribed it into cDNA as the sequencing template. Using immunoSEQ multiplex PCR, the repertoire was profiled, and TCRdb retains in-frame clones only, with some absent. Of around 150,000 clones listed, about three fifths were seen once; the top ten hold around 4.8%. Study-wide results and caveats: Patients shared TCRs less clearly than mice did, possibly owing to HLA.

Sorting from PBMCs produced CD4+ and CD8+ T cells. This clone was observed a few times. Its antigen is currently unknown. The V end was cut by 0 bases, the J end by 2 bases, with 14 bases between. The length of the CDR3 is 15 residues. Germline values: CDR1 SQVTM, CDR2 ANQGSEA. Sequenced material: CD4+ T cells sorted from blood. This clonotype was obtained from a human donor in good health. The V gene is TRBV29-1, the J gene TRBJ2-7; D tentatively fits TRBD1 or TRBD2 (5 bases each). The CDR3 sequence: CSVEDLGGSTYEQYF. The CDR3, as DNA: TGCAGCGTTGAAGATCTTGGGGGTTCGACCTACGAGCAGTACTTC.